Below, 8 T cell receptor beta chains from the same sample are listed, as sequenced in a study of T cell clones after liver transplantation. TCRdb keeps only in-frame clones here, not all; method: immunoSEQ multiplex PCR. Of more than 95,000 clones in the sample, 82% were seen once. Sample: CD4+ T cells from blood, taken before liver transplant. The receptor set was obtained from a human donor who received a liver transplant.

The chain is built from TRBV5-1 and TRBJ2-3; 16 bases align to TRBD2. The CDR3 runs to 19 residues. CDR1 is SGHRS and CDR2 is YFSETQ in the germline V gene. With V trimmed by 3 bases and J by 0 bases, 7 bases remained unmatched. The CDR3 nucleotides read TGCGCCAGCAGCTCGGGACTAGCGGGAGGGATATCTAGCACAGATACGCAGTATTTT. Its translation: CASSSGLAGGISSTDTQYF.

The chain has TRBV29-1 and TRBJ2-2; the D gene is possibly TRBD1 (6 bases). Trimming shortened V by 1 base and J by 1 base, and 22 bases separated the two germline ends. The length of the CDR3 is 19 residues. Germline CDR1 and CDR2: SQVTM and ANQGSEA. Here the CDR3 reads CSVEVLDRTNRLNTGELFF. The CDR3 bases are TGCAGCGTTGAAGTCCTAGACAGGACGAACCGCTTGAACACCGGGGAGCTGTTTTTT.

The chain combines TRBV7-9 with TRBJ1-1, with D unclear. The CDR3 has 12 amino acids. V shed 6 bases and J shed 9 bases, with 14 bases lying between them. Germline lookup yields CDR1 SEHNR and CDR2 FQNEAQ (reference sequence). The CDR3 DNA follows: TGTGCCAGCAGTCGAACGACCCCTCAAGCTTTCTTT. It codes for CASSRTTPQAFF.

The chain employs TRBV28 and TRBJ2-2; 12 bases agree with TRBD2. V shed 5 bases and J 4 bases; nucleotides not matched to a gene: 2. The germline V gene has CDR1 MDHEN and CDR2 SYDVKM. This CDR3 is built from 15 residues. The chain's CDR3 is CASSPGLAGTGELFF. CDR3 sequence (DNA): TGTGCCAGCAGTCCGGGACTAGCGGGCACCGGGGAGCTGTTTTTT.

This clone was counted a few times. The chain combines TRBV9 with TRBJ1-3; 7 bases match TRBD1. Germline CDR1 is SGDLS and CDR2 is YYNGEE. Trimming removed 3 bases from V and 2 bases from J; junction bases left unmatched: 5. The CDR3 is 15 amino acids. CDR3 protein: CASSATGDPGNTIYF. The CDR3 bases are TGTGCCAGCAGCGCAACAGGGGACCCTGGAAACACCATATATTTT.

The chain is built from TRBV5-1 and TRBJ2-1; D remains unclear. Between the trimmed V and J ends, which lost 6 bases and 0 bases, there was a span of 13 bases. CDR3 length: 15 amino acids. CDR1 and CDR2 (germline): SGHRS, YFSETQ. CDR3 sequence: CASNTRMGSYNEQFF. The DNA for the CDR3 is TGCGCCAGCAACACTCGGATGGGCTCCTACAATGAGCAGTTCTTC.

This clone was detected only once. The chain links TRBV6-6 to TRBJ1-1; D might be TRBD1 (5 bases). CDR1 and CDR2 (germline): MNHNY, SVGAGI (reference sequence). There are 13 residues in the CDR3. The V end lost 6 bases, the J end lost 6 bases, and 14 bases lay between the germline ends. The CDR3 loop reads CASRTRERPEAFF. In nucleotides, the CDR3 is TGTGCCAGCAGGACCAGGGAAAGGCCTGAAGCTTTCTTT.

V gene TRBV27 combines with J gene TRBJ2-2; tentative D call: TRBD1 (6 bases). The CDR3 loop spans 13 amino acids. Germline values: CDR1 MNHEY, CDR2 SMNVEV (reference sequence). Trimming shortened V by 6 bases and J by 7 bases, and 12 bases separated the two germline ends. The CDR3 spells CASRRTVVGELFF. Here the CDR3 DNA reads TGTGCCAGCAGAAGGACAGTGGTCGGGGAGCTGTTTTTT.